Given below is one T cell receptor beta chain in context. Its antigen remains unknown. V lost 0 bases and J lost 5, with 10 bases in between. Germline V gene data show CDR1 as KGHSH and CDR2 as LQKENI. The CDR3 runs 14 residues. This sample was taken from a study of CD4 T cells in relation to SARS-CoV-2 and coronaviruses. Study-level information: After approximately 10 days of antigen culture, PBMC TCR beta CDR3s were sequenced. Median patient age was roughly 36 years, spanning 21 to 72 years. The HLA restriction of the shared crossreactive spike epitopes was mapped.

Sequenced by immunoSEQ multiplex PCR; TCRdb stores in-frame clones only, minus some. The table records about 41,000 clones, about 87% of them present only once. This TCR was recovered from an adult with COVID-19. Sample: naive CD4+ T cells from PBMCs, cultured in vitro. Subset here: naive CD4+ T cells isolated by negative enrichment. The V and J genes are TRBV18 and TRBJ2-5; possible D gene TRBD1, 5 bases. In DNA form, the CDR3 reads TGTGCCAGCTCACCACCGACCAGGGTTGAGACCCAGTACTTC. Translated: CASSPPTRVETQYF. Together with reference TRBV18 and TRBJ2-5, the CDR3 gives the full variable domain: NAGVMQNPRHLVRRRGQEARLRCSPMKGHSHVYWYRQLPEEGLKFMVYLQKENIIDESGMPKERFSAEFPKEGPSILRIQQVVRGDSAAYFCASSPPTRVETQYFGPGTRLLVL.